The next 12 T cell receptor beta chains were all read from a single sample in a study of graft-versus-host responses after intestinal transplantation. Repertoires were generated with immunoSEQ multiplex PCR, while TCRdb's copy carries only in-frame clones and drops some. The profile shows tens of thousands of clones, approximately 95% of them singletons. The material was PBMCs, obtained 156 days after intestinal transplant. The receptor source for this set is a human patient who received an intestinal transplant, so some T cells may come from the graft donor.

The J gene is TRBJ2-3, the V gene TRBV7-9, with 12 bases aligning to TRBD2. Germline-derived CDR1 and CDR2 are SEHNR and FQNEAQ (reference sequence). The CDR3 contains 17 residues. V trimming: 4 bases; J trimming: 2 bases; junction bases outside the gene matches: 7. The CDR3 DNA reads as TGTGCCAGCAGCTCCAAGACTAGCGGGGGAAACACAGATACGCAGTATTTT. Translating it yields CASSSKTSGGNTDTQYF.

The gene calls are TRBV7-8 and TRBJ2-1; maybe TRBD2 (6 bases). The CDR3 sequence is 15 residues long. Trimming took off 1 base at V and 6 bases at J, with 13 bases between the two ends. Germline CDR1 and CDR2: SGHVS and FQNEAQ. CDR3 DNA: TGTGCCAGCAGCTTAGATACGGGGGTATCCAATGAGCAGTTCTTC. It is translated as CASSLDTGVSNEQFF.

The V gene is TRBV4-3, the J gene TRBJ2-2; D gene ambiguous. Trimming cost V 1 base and J 0 bases, with 3 bases left between them. Per germline, CDR1 LGHNA and CDR2 YSLEER. The CDR3 loop spans 14 amino acids. The CDR3: CASSQGTNTGELFF. In DNA, the CDR3 is TGCGCCAGCAGCCAAGGGACGAACACCGGGGAGCTGTTTTTT.

The chain carries TRBV28 and TRBJ1-2; 9 bases map to TRBD1. This CDR3 is built from 13 residues. J was trimmed by 8 bases and V by 3 bases; bases with no gene match: 4. CDR1 is MDHEN and CDR2 is SYDVKM in the germline V gene. CDR3 nucleotide sequence: TGTGCCAGCAGTTTGACAGGGGGATGGGGCTACACCTTC. This codes for CASSLTGGWGYTF.

The rearrangement uses TRBV2 and TRBJ1-1, with D hard to call. This CDR3 is built from 13 residues. Germline V gene sequence: CDR1 SNHLY, CDR2 FYNNEI. The V gene lost 8 bases and the J gene lost 1 base, with 11 bases spanning the gap. This CDR3 reads CASGRTENTEAFF. The CDR3 bases are TGTGCCAGCGGAAGGACGGAGAACACTGAAGCTTTCTTT.

V gene TRBV19 combines with J gene TRBJ1-2; D remains unclear. This CDR3 contains 14 residues. Deletions cut 4 bases from V and 8 bases from J, with 17 bases between. Per the germline V gene, CDR1 is LNHDA and CDR2 is SQIVND (reference sequence). The CDR3 DNA reads TGTGCCAGTAGTACCTATAGTGGGGAACGGGGCTACACCTTC. Translated: CASSTYSGERGYTF.

This chain connects TRBV12-2 to TRBJ1-6; the DNA was not compared with TRBD1, the D call given in the table. TRBV12-2 is a pseudogene. The CDR3 is made up of 18 amino acids. The CDR3 DNA is TGTGCAAGTCGACGACCTCAGGACAGGCGAATGCCCAATTCACCCCTCCACTTT. It yields the protein CASRRPQDRRMPNSPLHF.

This rearrangement joins TRBV7-9 to TRBJ2-1; D unresolved. Deletions cut 2 bases from V and 0 bases from J, with 14 bases between. The CDR3 runs 17 residues. Germline CDR1 is SEHNR and CDR2 is FQNEAQ (reference sequence). The CDR3 reads CASSLSLFELSYNEQFF. The CDR3 nucleotides are TGTGCCAGCAGCTTAAGTTTGTTCGAACTCTCCTACAATGAGCAGTTCTTC.

The chain carries TRBV28 and TRBJ2-7; maybe TRBD1 (6 bases). The CDR3 length is 15 residues. V was clipped by 4 bases and J by 3 bases, with 16 bases between them. CDR1 is MDHEN and CDR2 is SYDVKM in the germline V gene. The CDR3: CASSSPAGVIYEQYF. The CDR3 region has the DNA TGTGCCAGCAGTTCCCCCGCAGGGGTTATCTACGAGCAGTACTTC.

V is TRBV19 and J is TRBJ2-1; 10 nucleotides align to TRBD2. After removal of 5 bases from V and 9 bases from J, the junction contained 7 bases not matched to a gene. The V gene's germline CDR1 is LNHDA and CDR2 SQIVND (reference sequence). This CDR3 comprises 14 residues. The DNA for the CDR3 is TGTGCCAGTAGTGCCGGACTAGCGGTTGGTGAGCAGTTCTTC. Protein product: CASSAGLAVGEQFF.

This chain uses TRBV4-3 with TRBJ2-7; weak D call: TRBD1 (5 bases). Trimming took off 0 bases at V and 4 bases at J, with 13 bases between the two ends. CDR1 is LGHNA and CDR2 is YSLEER in the germline V gene. The CDR3 is made up of 15 amino acids. The CDR3 loop is CASSQERQPPYEQYF. The CDR3 DNA is TGCGCCAGCAGCCAAGAGAGACAGCCTCCTTACGAGCAGTACTTC.

The rearrangement links TRBV21-1 to TRBJ2-5; the table calls TRBD2, which could not be checked here. TRBV21-1 constitutes a pseudogene. The CDR3 contains 14 residues. CDR3 sequence reads: CANAGTRPWGTQYF. CDR3 in DNA: TGTGCCAACGCTGGGACTAGACCTTGGGGGACCCAGTACTTC.